Listed below are T cell receptor beta chains from one sample, sequenced in a study of regulatory T cells in long-lasting Graves disease. TCRdb reprocessed the multiplex PCR reads via MiXCR and lists one record per CDR3 protein. Of roughly 420,000 distinct CDR3 sequences listed, roughly a sixth are singletons. This specimen was peripheral blood mononuclear cells (PBMCs), taken at new diagnosis, from a patient treated with antithyroid drugs. The receptors were sampled from a female donor with Graves disease. Each CDR3 is given with its conserved first and last residue. Each record gives: D gene, V gene, CDR3 length, J gene, clone size, CDR3 DNA, CDR3 protein. D genes are given only for firm matches. Size values are once, few and many counts, or a class for expanded clones, and some rows have none.

D gene: .; V gene: TRBV27; CDR3 length: 14; J gene: TRBJ1-5; clone size: many; CDR3 DNA: TGTGCCAGCCAGATACTAGGGAGCAATCAGCCCCAGCATTTT; CDR3 protein: CASQILGSNQPQHF
D gene: .; V gene: TRBV27; CDR3 length: 15; J gene: TRBJ2-3; clone size: few; CDR3 DNA: TGTGCCAGCAGCAAAATCACTAGATTCACAGATACGCAGTATTTT; CDR3 protein: CASSKITRFTDTQYF
D gene: .; V gene: TRBV28; CDR3 length: 19; J gene: TRBJ2-3; clone size: many; CDR3 DNA: TGTGCCAGCAGCGTAACCTTCCTCTACGCTCACCGAGACACAGATACGCAGTATTTT; CDR3 protein: CASSVTFLYAHRDTDTQYF
D gene: TRBD1; V gene: TRBV19; CDR3 length: 17; J gene: TRBJ1-5; clone size: few; CDR3 DNA: TGTGCCAGTAGTACTGGACAGGGCCCATATAGCAATCAGCCCCAGCATTTT; CDR3 protein: CASSTGQGPYSNQPQHF
D gene: .; V gene: TRBV12-3/TRBV12-4; CDR3 length: 14; J gene: TRBJ2-1; clone size: once; CDR3 DNA: TGTGTCAGCCAATTAGTGGGGACAAACGATGAGCAGTTCTTC; CDR3 protein: CVSQLVGTNDEQFF
D gene: TRBD2; V gene: TRBV7-9; CDR3 length: 18; J gene: TRBJ2-1; clone size: many; CDR3 DNA: TGTGCCAGCAGCCTATTACCCCGGACTAGCGGGAGGTACAATGAGCAGTTCTTC; CDR3 protein: CASSLLPRTSGRYNEQFF
D gene: TRBD2; V gene: TRBV10-2; CDR3 length: 14; J gene: TRBJ2-1; clone size: .; CDR3 DNA: TGCGCCAGCAGGGGCGGGAGGCGGGTCAATGAGCAGTTCTTC; CDR3 protein: CASRGGRRVNEQFF
D gene: .; V gene: TRBV4-1; CDR3 length: 13; J gene: TRBJ2-7; clone size: many; CDR3 DNA: TGCGCCAGCAGCCAGGTACGAGGGCGCGAGCAGTACTTC; CDR3 protein: CASSQVRGREQYF
D gene: .; V gene: TRBV6-1; CDR3 length: 13; J gene: TRBJ2-2; clone size: many; CDR3 DNA: TGTGCCACCAATAGGGCAGCGGGCGGGGAGCTGTTTTTT; CDR3 protein: CATNRAAGGELFF
D gene: .; V gene: TRBV12-5; CDR3 length: 13; J gene: TRBJ1-1; clone size: many; CDR3 DNA: TGTGCTAGTGGATGGGGATCGAACACTGAAGCTTTCTTT; CDR3 protein: CASGWGSNTEAFF
D gene: .; V gene: TRBV7-9; CDR3 length: 14; J gene: TRBJ1-5; clone size: .; CDR3 DNA: TGTGCCAGCAGCCCAGAGGGGCTCAATCAGCCCCAGCATTTT; CDR3 protein: CASSPEGLNQPQHF
D gene: .; V gene: TRBV28; CDR3 length: 15; J gene: TRBJ1-1; clone size: many; CDR3 DNA: TGTGCCAGCACCCCAACTAGGGGGGGGCTCACTGAAGCTTTCTTT; CDR3 protein: CASTPTRGGLTEAFF
D gene: .; V gene: TRBV11-2; CDR3 length: 14; J gene: TRBJ1-1; clone size: many; CDR3 DNA: TGTGCCAGCAGCTTATACGGACCGAACACTGAAGCTTTCTTT; CDR3 protein: CASSLYGPNTEAFF
D gene: .; V gene: TRBV7-8; CDR3 length: 15; J gene: TRBJ2-2; clone size: many; CDR3 DNA: TGTGCCAGCAGCTTAACAGCGGTACTAACCGGGGAGCTGTTTTTT; CDR3 protein: CASSLTAVLTGELFF
D gene: .; V gene: TRBV12-5; CDR3 length: 15; J gene: TRBJ1-4; clone size: many; CDR3 DNA: TGTGCTAGTGGACCCGGGACCGCCGTGAATGAAAAACTGTTTTTT; CDR3 protein: CASGPGTAVNEKLFF
D gene: .; V gene: TRBV13; CDR3 length: 13; J gene: TRBJ2-3; clone size: many; CDR3 DNA: TGTGCCAGCAGCTTACGAGCGACCGATACGCAGTATTTT; CDR3 protein: CASSLRATDTQYF
D gene: TRBD1; V gene: TRBV7-9; CDR3 length: 14; J gene: TRBJ1-4; clone size: few; CDR3 DNA: TGTGCCAGCAGCGAGACAGGGGGAGTTGAAAAACTGTTTTTT; CDR3 protein: CASSETGGVEKLFF
D gene: .; V gene: TRBV2; CDR3 length: 12; J gene: TRBJ2-1; clone size: many; CDR3 DNA: TGTGCCAGCAGTGAAGTGTTTAACGAGCAGTTCTTC; CDR3 protein: CASSEVFNEQFF
D gene: TRBD2; V gene: TRBV6-1; CDR3 length: 14; J gene: TRBJ2-5; clone size: many; CDR3 DNA: TGTGCCAGCAGCCTCAGCGGGGCCGCAGAGACCCAGTACTTC; CDR3 protein: CASSLSGAAETQYF
D gene: .; V gene: TRBV4-1; CDR3 length: 17; J gene: TRBJ1-3; clone size: many; CDR3 DNA: TGCGCCAGCAGCCAACACCCGACAGACCAATCTGGAAACACCATATATTTT; CDR3 protein: CASSQHPTDQSGNTIYF
D gene: TRBD1; V gene: TRBV9; CDR3 length: 17; J gene: TRBJ2-2; clone size: .; CDR3 DNA: TGTGCCAGCAGCCCCAGGGGGAGTGATATTTTTGGCGGGGAGCTGTTTTTT; CDR3 protein: CASSPRGSDIFGGELFF
D gene: .; V gene: TRBV5-4; CDR3 length: 14; J gene: TRBJ1-1; clone size: .; CDR3 DNA: TGTGCCAGCAGCTTGGGTCGTCAAACTACTGAAGCTTTCTTT; CDR3 protein: CASSLGRQTTEAFF
D gene: .; V gene: TRBV4-1; CDR3 length: 16; J gene: TRBJ1-4; clone size: many; CDR3 DNA: TGCGCCAGCAGCCAAGAGAAGGACACCTATAATGAAAAACTGTTTTTT; CDR3 protein: CASSQEKDTYNEKLFF
D gene: TRBD2; V gene: TRBV29-1; CDR3 length: 11; J gene: TRBJ2-2; clone size: few; CDR3 DNA: TGCAGCGTTGGGGGGGGCGGGGAGCTGTTTTTT; CDR3 protein: CSVGGGGELFF
D gene: .; V gene: TRBV15; CDR3 length: 15; J gene: TRBJ2-2; clone size: many; CDR3 DNA: TGTGCCACCAGCAGGAGGGAGGGGGCAGGCGGGGAGCTGTTTTTT; CDR3 protein: CATSRREGAGGELFF
D gene: TRBD2; V gene: TRBV7-3; CDR3 length: 15; J gene: TRBJ2-1; clone size: many; CDR3 DNA: TGTGCCAGCAGCCAATGGACTAGCGGGTTTGATGAGCAGTTCTTC; CDR3 protein: CASSQWTSGFDEQFF
D gene: .; V gene: TRBV28; CDR3 length: 15; J gene: TRBJ1-1; clone size: many; CDR3 DNA: TGTGCCAGCACTACCGGGACGGCGAAGAACACTGAAGCTTTCTTT; CDR3 protein: CASTTGTAKNTEAFF
D gene: .; V gene: TRBV7-2; CDR3 length: 17; J gene: TRBJ1-5; clone size: many; CDR3 DNA: TGTGCCAGCAGCTTAGCGATTGGGCCTCGGAGCAATCAGCCCCAGCATTTT; CDR3 protein: CASSLAIGPRSNQPQHF
D gene: .; V gene: TRBV7-2; CDR3 length: 17; J gene: TRBJ2-3; clone size: many; CDR3 DNA: TGTGCCAGCAGCTTAGAAGGTCTGACGGTCAGCACAGATACGCAGTATTTT; CDR3 protein: CASSLEGLTVSTDTQYF
D gene: TRBD1; V gene: TRBV10-3; CDR3 length: 15; J gene: TRBJ1-4; clone size: .; CDR3 DNA: TGTGCCATCAGTGGTTTACAGGGGCCCGAAGAAAAACTGTTTTTT; CDR3 protein: CAISGLQGPEEKLFF
D gene: TRBD1; V gene: TRBV7-2; CDR3 length: 14; J gene: TRBJ2-7; clone size: .; CDR3 DNA: TGTGCCAGCAGCTTAGAGAGGGGGCCGGGAGAGCAGTACTTC; CDR3 protein: CASSLERGPGEQYF
D gene: TRBD2; V gene: TRBV12-3/TRBV12-4; CDR3 length: 15; J gene: TRBJ2-6; clone size: .; CDR3 DNA: TGTGCCAGCAGCCCCCGGGGGGCTGGGGCCAACGTCCTGACTTTC; CDR3 protein: CASSPRGAGANVLTF
D gene: .; V gene: TRBV14; CDR3 length: 14; J gene: TRBJ2-2; clone size: few; CDR3 DNA: TGTGCCAGCAGCCAAGATGCCGGGGCCGGGGAGCTGTTTTTT; CDR3 protein: CASSQDAGAGELFF
D gene: .; V gene: TRBV24-1; CDR3 length: 13; J gene: TRBJ1-1; clone size: many; CDR3 DNA: TGTGCCACCAGTGATACAGGGAACACTGAAGCTTTCTTT; CDR3 protein: CATSDTGNTEAFF
D gene: .; V gene: TRBV20-1; CDR3 length: 16; J gene: TRBJ2-3; clone size: many; CDR3 DNA: TGCAGTGCCCTCATTCCAGGGACACCTAGCACAGATACGCAGTATTTT; CDR3 protein: CSALIPGTPSTDTQYF
D gene: TRBD2; V gene: TRBV19; CDR3 length: 16; J gene: TRBJ2-1; clone size: few; CDR3 DNA: TGTGCCAGTAGTATTCCCTTAGCGGGACGAGTTCATGAGCAGTTCTTC; CDR3 protein: CASSIPLAGRVHEQFF
D gene: .; V gene: TRBV6-1; CDR3 length: 16; J gene: TRBJ1-6; clone size: few; CDR3 DNA: TGTGCCAGCAAAAGCAGGGTGGGGGCCAATAATTCACCCCTCCACTTT; CDR3 protein: CASKSRVGANNSPLHF
D gene: .; V gene: TRBV4-2; CDR3 length: 14; J gene: TRBJ1-2; clone size: .; CDR3 DNA: TGTGCCAGCAGCCAAGATCGGGTTCCGTATGGCTACACCTTC; CDR3 protein: CASSQDRVPYGYTF
D gene: TRBD1; V gene: TRBV12-3/TRBV12-4; CDR3 length: 14; J gene: TRBJ1-1; clone size: many; CDR3 DNA: TGTGCCAGCAGTTCAGGGGGCTGGAACACTGAAGCTTTCTTT; CDR3 protein: CASSSGGWNTEAFF
D gene: .; V gene: TRBV12-3/TRBV12-4; CDR3 length: 16; J gene: TRBJ2-1; clone size: .; CDR3 DNA: TGTGCCAGCAACCAAGGGGGGGGAGTTGCCTACAATGAGCAGTTCTTC; CDR3 protein: CASNQGGGVAYNEQFF
D gene: TRBD1; V gene: TRBV4-1; CDR3 length: 17; J gene: TRBJ1-6; clone size: .; CDR3 DNA: TGCGCCAGCAGCCTACCTACCCTGGGACAGGGGAACTCACCCCTCCACTTT; CDR3 protein: CASSLPTLGQGNSPLHF
D gene: .; V gene: TRBV12-3/TRBV12-4; CDR3 length: 13; J gene: TRBJ2-1; clone size: many; CDR3 DNA: TGTGCCAGCACCCTAAACAGGGCGCTGGAGCAGTTCTTC; CDR3 protein: CASTLNRALEQFF
D gene: TRBD2; V gene: TRBV24-1; CDR3 length: 18; J gene: TRBJ2-3; clone size: .; CDR3 DNA: TGTGCCACCAGTGATCCCGGACTAGCGGGGAAATTCACAGATACGCAGTATTTT; CDR3 protein: CATSDPGLAGKFTDTQYF
D gene: .; V gene: TRBV27; CDR3 length: 14; J gene: TRBJ2-1; clone size: once; CDR3 DNA: TGTGCCAGCAGTGACCCTCGACAGTCCAATGAGCAGTTCTTC; CDR3 protein: CASSDPRQSNEQFF
D gene: TRBD1; V gene: TRBV6-5; CDR3 length: 15; J gene: TRBJ1-2; clone size: many; CDR3 DNA: TGTGCCAGCAGTTACTCAGGAGGGGGCGGGTATGGCTACACCTTC; CDR3 protein: CASSYSGGGGYGYTF
D gene: .; V gene: TRBV3-1; CDR3 length: 15; J gene: TRBJ1-3; clone size: many; CDR3 DNA: TGTGCCAGCAGCCTGACAGGCGACTCTGGAAACACCATATATTTT; CDR3 protein: CASSLTGDSGNTIYF
D gene: .; V gene: TRBV30; CDR3 length: 13; J gene: TRBJ1-1; clone size: few; CDR3 DNA: TGTGCCTGGAGTCCTTACATGAACACTGAAGCTTTCTTT; CDR3 protein: CAWSPYMNTEAFF
D gene: .; V gene: TRBV5-1; CDR3 length: 16; J gene: TRBJ1-5; clone size: many; CDR3 DNA: TGCGCCAGCAGCTTTGAGGGCCCTGGGAGCAATCAGCCCCAGCATTTT; CDR3 protein: CASSFEGPGSNQPQHF
D gene: TRBD1; V gene: TRBV20-1; CDR3 length: 14; J gene: TRBJ2-3; clone size: many; CDR3 DNA: TGCAGTGCTAAGAGACAGGGGGCGGGTGATACGCAGTATTTT; CDR3 protein: CSAKRQGAGDTQYF
D gene: TRBD1; V gene: TRBV10-3; CDR3 length: 15; J gene: TRBJ2-5; clone size: many; CDR3 DNA: TGTGCCATCAGTGACCGGGACAGGGATGCGGAGACCCAGTACTTC; CDR3 protein: CAISDRDRDAETQYF
D gene: .; V gene: TRBV20-1; CDR3 length: 12; J gene: TRBJ1-2; clone size: many; CDR3 DNA: TGCAGTGCACCTGCCATGGGTGGTGGCTACACCTTC; CDR3 protein: CSAPAMGGGYTF
D gene: TRBD2; V gene: TRBV6-1; CDR3 length: 15; J gene: TRBJ2-3; clone size: many; CDR3 DNA: TGTGCCAGCAGTGAAGCAGGCGGGGGGGCAGATACGCAGTATTTT; CDR3 protein: CASSEAGGGADTQYF
D gene: .; V gene: TRBV4-1; CDR3 length: 16; J gene: TRBJ2-5; clone size: few; CDR3 DNA: TGCGCCAGCAGCCAAGAGAATGTGGGGGCGGGAGAGACCCAGTACTTC; CDR3 protein: CASSQENVGAGETQYF
D gene: TRBD1; V gene: TRBV10-3; CDR3 length: 13; J gene: TRBJ1-5; clone size: few; CDR3 DNA: TGTGCCATCAGTGTAGACAGGGACCAGCCCCAGCATTTT; CDR3 protein: CAISVDRDQPQHF
D gene: TRBD1; V gene: TRBV27; CDR3 length: 14; J gene: TRBJ2-7; clone size: few; CDR3 DNA: TGTGCCAGCAGTTTGTCGGACAGGGCTAACGAGCAGTACTTC; CDR3 protein: CASSLSDRANEQYF
D gene: .; V gene: TRBV12-3/TRBV12-4; CDR3 length: 14; J gene: TRBJ2-3; clone size: many; CDR3 DNA: TGTGCCAGCAGTAACAGAGTGCTCACAGATACGCAGTATTTT; CDR3 protein: CASSNRVLTDTQYF
D gene: .; V gene: TRBV4-2; CDR3 length: 16; J gene: TRBJ1-1; clone size: many; CDR3 DNA: TGTGCCAGCAGCCGAGACGGACTGAGCCTGAACACTGAAGCTTTCTTT; CDR3 protein: CASSRDGLSLNTEAFF
D gene: .; V gene: TRBV10-3; CDR3 length: 13; J gene: TRBJ2-5; clone size: many; CDR3 DNA: TGTGCCACCCGGGACCGACCGGCCGAGACCCAGTACTTC; CDR3 protein: CATRDRPAETQYF
D gene: .; V gene: TRBV6-1; CDR3 length: 13; J gene: TRBJ1-2; clone size: .; CDR3 DNA: TGTGCCAGCAGGTCGACAGCTAACTATGGCTACACCTTC; CDR3 protein: CASRSTANYGYTF
D gene: TRBD1; V gene: TRBV11-3; CDR3 length: 16; J gene: TRBJ2-2; clone size: many; CDR3 DNA: TGTGCCAGCAGCCCGGGACAGGGGAGGAACACCGGGGAGCTGTTTTTT; CDR3 protein: CASSPGQGRNTGELFF